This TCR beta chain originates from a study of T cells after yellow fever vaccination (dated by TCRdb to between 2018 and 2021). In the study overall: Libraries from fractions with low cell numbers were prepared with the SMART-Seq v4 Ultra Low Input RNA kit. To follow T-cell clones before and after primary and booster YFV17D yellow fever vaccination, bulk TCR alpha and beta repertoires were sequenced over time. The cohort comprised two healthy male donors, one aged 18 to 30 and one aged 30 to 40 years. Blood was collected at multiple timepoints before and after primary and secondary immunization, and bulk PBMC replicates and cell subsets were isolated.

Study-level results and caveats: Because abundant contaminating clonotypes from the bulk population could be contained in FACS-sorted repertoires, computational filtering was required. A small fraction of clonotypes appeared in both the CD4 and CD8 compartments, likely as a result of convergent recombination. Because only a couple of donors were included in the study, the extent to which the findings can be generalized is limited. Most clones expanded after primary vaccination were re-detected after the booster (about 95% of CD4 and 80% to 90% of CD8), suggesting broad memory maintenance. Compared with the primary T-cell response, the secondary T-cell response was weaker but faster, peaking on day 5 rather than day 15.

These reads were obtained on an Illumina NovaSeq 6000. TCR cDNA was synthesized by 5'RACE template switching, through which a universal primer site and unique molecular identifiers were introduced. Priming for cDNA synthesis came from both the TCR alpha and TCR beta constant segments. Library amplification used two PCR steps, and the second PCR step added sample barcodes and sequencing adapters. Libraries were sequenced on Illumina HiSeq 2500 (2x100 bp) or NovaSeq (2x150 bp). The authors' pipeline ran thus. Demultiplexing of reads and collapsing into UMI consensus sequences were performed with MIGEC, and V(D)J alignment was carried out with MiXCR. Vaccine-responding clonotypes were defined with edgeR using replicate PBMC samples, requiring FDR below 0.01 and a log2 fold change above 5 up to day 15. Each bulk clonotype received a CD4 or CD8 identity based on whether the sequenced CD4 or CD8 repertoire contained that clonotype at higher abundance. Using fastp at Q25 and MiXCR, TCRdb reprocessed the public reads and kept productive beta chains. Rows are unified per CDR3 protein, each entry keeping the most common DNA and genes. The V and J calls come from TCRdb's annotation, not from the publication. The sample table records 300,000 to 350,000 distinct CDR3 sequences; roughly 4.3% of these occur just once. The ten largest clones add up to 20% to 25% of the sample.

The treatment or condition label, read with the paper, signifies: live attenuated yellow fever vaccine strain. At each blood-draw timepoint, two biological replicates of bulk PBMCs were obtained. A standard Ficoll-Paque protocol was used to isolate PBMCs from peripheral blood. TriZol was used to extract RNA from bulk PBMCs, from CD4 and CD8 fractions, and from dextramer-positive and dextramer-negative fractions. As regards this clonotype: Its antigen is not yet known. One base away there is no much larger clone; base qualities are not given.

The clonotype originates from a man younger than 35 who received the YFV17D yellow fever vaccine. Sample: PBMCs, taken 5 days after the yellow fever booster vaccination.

CDR3 sequence: CASSLPGILKEDYGYTF. The DNA reads TGTGCCAGCAGCTTACCGGGAATACTAAAGGAAGACTATGGCTACACCTTC. The rearrangement combines TRBV13 with TRBJ1-2; too little of a D gene remains to name it. The CDR3 runs 17 amino acids, cysteine and phenylalanine included. Left in the record is the CDR3 DNA by itself, 51 bases read in frame from the first base. CDR1 and CDR2 are drawn from the germline V gene (reference sequence): PRHDT, FYEKMQ. V drops 2 bases and J drops 3 bases, leaving 19 bases in between. The full variable domain, completed from the reference TRBV13 and TRBJ1-2 proteins outside the CDR3, reads AAGVIQSPRHLIKEKRETATLKCYPIPRHDTVYWYQQGPGQDPQFLISFYEKMQSDKGSIPDRFSAQQFSDYHSELNMSSLELGDSALYFCASSLPGILKEDYGYTFGSGTRLTVV.